The entry that follows covers one T cell receptor (beta chain) sequence. As yet, its antigen is unknown. Measured with immunoSEQ multiplex PCR; TCRdb has only the in-frame clones, and not every one. The table has 2 million to 2.5 million clones, just over 90% seen once. Germline CDR1 is SNHLY and CDR2 is FYNNEI. The V and J ends lost 6 bases and 2 bases respectively, with 12 bases between them. This CDR3 contains 14 residues. The data derive from a study of shared clonotypes between healthy human individuals. General observations from the study: In having few donors, the study represented limited genetic and exposure-history diversity. When naive CD4 clonotypes were compared across a few donors, approximately 5% were shared.

The chain is built from TRBV2 and TRBJ2-3; D is possibly TRBD2 (7 bases). The sequencing sample was made of naive CD4+ T cells from PBMCs. As to subset: CD45RA+ positively selected. The receptor was derived from a man aged 18 to 29 in good health. Some clones in this sample may be carry-over from other donors' samples. Written as DNA, the CDR3 is TGTGCCAGCAGGGGGGGGCTTATCACAGATACGCAGTATTTT. The encoded protein is CASRGGLITDTQYF.